This TCR beta chain was identified in a study of cytomegalovirus exposure and HLA in healthy donors. CDR1 and CDR2 (germline): SEHNR, FQNEAQ (reference sequence). CDR3 length: 14 residues. V lost 5 bases, J lost 4 bases, and 13 bases lay in between. Primers for the PCR totalled 60 Vbeta and 13 Jbeta. Repertoires were generated with immunoSEQ multiplex PCR, while TCRdb's copy carries only in-frame clones and drops some. The sample has around 130,000 clones; about 70% are singletons. Sequenced: PBMCs. The sequence was obtained from a woman aged 60-75 years in good health and CMV-seropositive. The chain links TRBV7-9 to TRBJ2-3; D may be TRBD1 (5 bases). The CDR3 sequence is CASSPGRVPDTQYF. DNA of the CDR3: TGTGCCAGCAGCCCCGGCAGGGTGCCAGATACGCAGTATTTT. Complete variable domain (other parts from reference TRBV7-9 and TRBJ2-3): DTGVSQNPRHKITKRGQNVTFRCDPISEHNRLYWYRQTLGQGPEFLTYFQNEAQLEKSRLLSDRFSAERPKGSFSTLEIQRTEQGDSAMYLCASSPGRVPDTQYFGPGTRLTVL.